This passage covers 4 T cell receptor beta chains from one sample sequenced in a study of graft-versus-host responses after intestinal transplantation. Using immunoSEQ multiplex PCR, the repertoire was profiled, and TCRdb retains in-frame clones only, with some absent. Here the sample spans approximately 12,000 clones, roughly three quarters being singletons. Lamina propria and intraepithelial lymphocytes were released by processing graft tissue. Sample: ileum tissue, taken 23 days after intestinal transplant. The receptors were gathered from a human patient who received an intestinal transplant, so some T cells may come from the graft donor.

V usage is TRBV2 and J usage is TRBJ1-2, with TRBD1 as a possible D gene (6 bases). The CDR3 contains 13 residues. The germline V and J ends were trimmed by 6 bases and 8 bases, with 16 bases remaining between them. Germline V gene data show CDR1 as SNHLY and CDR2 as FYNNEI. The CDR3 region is CASRKEQGFGYTF. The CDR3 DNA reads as TGTGCCAGCAGGAAGGAACAGGGATTCGGCTACACCTTC. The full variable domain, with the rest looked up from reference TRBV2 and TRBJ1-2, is EPEVTQTPSHQVTQMGQEVILRCVPISNHLYFYWYRQILGQKVEFLVSFYNNEISEKSEIFDDQFSVERPDGSNFTLKIRSTKLEDSAMYFCASRKEQGFGYTFGSGTRLTVV.

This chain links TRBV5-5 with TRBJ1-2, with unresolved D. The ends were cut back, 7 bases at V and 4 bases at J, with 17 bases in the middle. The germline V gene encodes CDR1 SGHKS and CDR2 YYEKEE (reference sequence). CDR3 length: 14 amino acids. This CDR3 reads CASRVTRKTYGYTF. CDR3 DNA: TGTGCCAGCCGAGTTACGCGAAAGACCTATGGCTACACCTTC.

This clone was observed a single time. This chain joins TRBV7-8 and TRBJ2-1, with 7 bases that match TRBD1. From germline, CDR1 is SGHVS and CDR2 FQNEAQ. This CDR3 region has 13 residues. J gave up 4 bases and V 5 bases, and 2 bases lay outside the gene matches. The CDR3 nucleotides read TGTGCCAGCAGCACCAGGGGGTACAATGAGCAGTTCTTC. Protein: CASSTRGYNEQFF.

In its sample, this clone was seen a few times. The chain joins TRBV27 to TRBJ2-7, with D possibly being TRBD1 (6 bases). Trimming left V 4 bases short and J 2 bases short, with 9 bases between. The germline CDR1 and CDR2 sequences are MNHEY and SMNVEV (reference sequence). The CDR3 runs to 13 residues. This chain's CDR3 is CASSSGQTYEQYF. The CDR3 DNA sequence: TGTGCCAGCAGTTCTGGACAGACCTACGAGCAGTACTTC.